The clone carrying this TCR beta chain was counted once. This sample stems from a study of blood T cell repertoires in COVID-19. During active infection, Seattle patients enrolled and were then monitored through disease. Repertoires were generated with immunoSEQ multiplex PCR, while TCRdb's copy carries only in-frame clones and drops some. Here the sample spans roughly 45,000 clones, more than 75% being singletons. Trimming cost V 11 bases and J 6 bases, with 13 bases left between them. The CDR3 is 12 amino acids. Germline V gene lookup returns CDR1 LNHDA and CDR2 SQIVND (reference sequence). The rearrangement links TRBV19 to TRBJ1-4; weak D call: TRBD1 (5 bases). Sequencing input: peripheral blood. The clonotype was recovered from an elderly woman with COVID-19, enrolled during active disease. CDR3 loop: CADGGVDEKLFF. The CDR3 DNA sequence: TGTGCCGACGGGGGAGTGGATGAAAAACTGTTTTTT.